This is a list of T cell receptor beta chains from one sample in a study of blood T cell repertoires in COVID-19. Assay used: immunoSEQ multiplex PCR; TCRdb lists only in-frame clones, some missing. The table has around 200,000 clones, 85% to 90% seen once. The sequencing sample was made of PBMCs or T cells enriched from blood (not recorded which). The receptors shown here come from a woman in her thirties or forties with acute COVID-19. Each CDR3 is given with its conserved first and last residue. Fields, in order: V gene, J gene, D gene, clone size, CDR3 DNA, CDR3 protein. The D gene is left open where the match is weak. Only part of the rows carry a size: once, few, many, or a class if the clone is expanded.

TRBV2	TRBJ2-2	TRBD2	.	TGTGCCAGCAGGCGGGAGTCCGACACCGGGGAGCTGTTTTTT	CASRRESDTGELFF
TRBV7-3	TRBJ2-1	TRBD2	.	TGTGCCAGCAGCTTTACTAGCGCCCCCAGCTCCTACAATGAGCAGTTCTTC	CASSFTSAPSSYNEQFF
TRBV3-1/TRBV3-2	TRBJ2-3	TRBD2	.	TGTGCCAGCAGCAAGAGACTAGCGGGGGACACAGATACGCAGTATTTT	CASSKRLAGDTDTQYF
TRBV28	TRBJ2-3	.	.	TGTGCCAGCAGTGCTGGAGGGCCGACAGATACGCAGTATTTT	CASSAGGPTDTQYF
TRBV21-1	TRBJ2-7	.	.	TGTGCCAGCAGCAGAGGTGGACAGGGGGGTTACGAGCAGTACTTC	CASSRGGQGGYEQYF
TRBV30	TRBJ1-6	.	.	TGTGCCTGGACCGCTGCGGGACCTAATTCACCCCTCCACTTT	CAWTAAGPNSPLHF
TRBV6-5	TRBJ2-3	.	.	TGTGCCAGCAGTTACTCTTTTCGGGGGGATACGCAGTATTTT	CASSYSFRGDTQYF
TRBV5-1	TRBJ1-1	.	.	TGCGCCAGCAGCTTGATAATGAACACTGAAGCTTTCTTT	CASSLIMNTEAFF
TRBV6-1	TRBJ1-2	.	.	TGTGCCAGCATAACCCCTGAGGCAAGGAAGGGCTACACCTTC	CASITPEARKGYTF
TRBV6-6	TRBJ1-5	.	.	TGTGCCAGCGAAGGAGGGGGCAATCAGCCCCAGCATTTT	CASEGGGNQPQHF
TRBV29-1	TRBJ1-3	.	.	TGCAGCGTTGACAGGGGTGGAAACACCATATATTTT	CSVDRGGNTIYF
TRBV30	TRBJ2-7	TRBD2	.	TGTGCCTGGAGTATGGGGGGGTACGAGCAGTACTTC	CAWSMGGYEQYF
TRBV28	TRBJ1-5	TRBD1	.	TGTGCCAGCAGTCCTCCGAAGGACAGGGGCAATCAGCCCCAGCATTTT	CASSPPKDRGNQPQHF
TRBV4-1	TRBJ2-4	.	.	TGCGCCAGCAGCCAAGATGTGGTAGGACTGTTAGCCAAAAACATTCAGTACTTC	CASSQDVVGLLAKNIQYF
TRBV6-2/TRBV6-3	TRBJ1-6	.	once	TGTGCCAGCAGTTACTCGGGGCGCTCGAGCAATTCACCCCTCCACTTT	CASSYSGRSSNSPLHF
TRBV28	TRBJ2-3	TRBD2	.	TGTGCCAGCAGTTTGTGGACTAGCGGGGGGTCGGGGCATATGGATACGCAGTATTTT	CASSLWTSGGSGHMDTQYF
TRBV11-1	TRBJ2-2	.	.	TGTGCCAGCAGCCTAACAGGGTTGGCCGGGGAGCTGTTTTTT	CASSLTGLAGELFF
TRBV7-8	TRBJ1-5	TRBD1	.	TGTGCCAGCAGCTTACGACAGGGAGGAGGATCGGGCAATCAGCCCCAGCATTTT	CASSLRQGGGSGNQPQHF
TRBV9	TRBJ1-3	TRBD1	.	TGTGCCAGCAGCTCAACAGGGGCGCGCTTTTCTGGAAACACCATATATTTT	CASSSTGARFSGNTIYF
TRBV4-3	TRBJ1-2	.	.	TGCGCCAGCAGCCAAGACTCCAGGGTCGGCTACACCTTC	CASSQDSRVGYTF
TRBV3-1/TRBV3-2	TRBJ2-1	.	.	TGTGCCAGCAGCCCATTGTGGGGCGATGAGCAGTTCTTC	CASSPLWGDEQFF
TRBV24-1	TRBJ2-5	TRBD2	.	TGTGCCACCAGTAGGCCTAGCGGGGGCCAAGAGACCCAGTACTTC	CATSRPSGGQETQYF
TRBV14	TRBJ1-2	.	.	TGTGCCAGCAGCCAAGGACAGAACTATGGCTACACCTTC	CASSQGQNYGYTF
TRBV28	TRBJ1-2	TRBD1	.	TGTGCCAGCAGTGAGACAGGGGGCTTCTATGGCTACACCTTC	CASSETGGFYGYTF
TRBV2	TRBJ1-2	TRBD1	.	TGTGCCAGAACAGGGGGCACCCTCAACTATGGCTACACCTTC	CARTGGTLNYGYTF
TRBV4-1	TRBJ2-3	TRBD2	.	TGCGCCAGCAGCCAGGGCAGGGCGAGCAAGCGGGAGGGATCAGATACGCAGTATTTT	CASSQGRASKREGSDTQYF
TRBV10-1	TRBJ2-7	.	.	TGCGCCAGCAGCCAGGGTTACGAGCAGTACTTC	CASSQGYEQYF
TRBV3-1/TRBV3-2	TRBJ1-3	TRBD1	.	TGTGCCAGCAGCCAACGATCACCAGGGGGTTATGGAAACACCATATATTTT	CASSQRSPGGYGNTIYF